Shown below are 28 T cell receptor beta chains from a single sample sequenced in a study of identical twins. A single record per CDR3 protein comes from TCRdb applying MiXCR to the 5' RACE reads. The table includes roughly 720,000 distinct CDR3 sequences, approximately 18% detected once. The sample also formed part of further work on T cells expressing NK-cell markers.

The sample comprised PBMCs. Every receptor here comes from a woman between 18 and 29 years old in good health.

This clonotype was observed many times. This chain connects TRBV12-3 or TRBV12-4 to TRBJ2-2; a weak D match, TRBD1 (6 bases). V lost 4 bases to trimming and J lost 5 bases, with 14 bases between them. This CDR3 is 15 amino acids long. Here the CDR3 DNA reads TGTGCCAGCAGTTCGACAGGACAGCTAACCGGGGAGCTGTTTTTT. Protein sequence: CASSSTGQLTGELFF.

J is TRBJ2-5 and V is TRBV7-9, with a weak D call TRBD2 (6 bases). The CDR3 spans 14 residues. Germline CDR1 and CDR2: SEHNR and FQNEAQ (reference sequence). V was shortened by 6 bases and J by 1 base, with 12 bases between the two germline ends. The CDR3 region is CASRPMGGQETQYF. The CDR3 DNA follows: TGTGCCAGCAGACCTATGGGGGGCCAAGAGACCCAGTACTTC. Full variable domain (outside the CDR3, taken from reference TRBV7-9 and TRBJ2-5): DTGVSQNPRHKITKRGQNVTFRCDPISEHNRLYWYRQTLGQGPEFLTYFQNEAQLEKSRLLSDRFSAERPKGSFSTLEIQRTEQGDSAMYLCASRPMGGQETQYFGPGTRLLVL.

V usage is TRBV12-3 or TRBV12-4 and J usage is TRBJ1-5; D gene uncertain. Trimming took off 3 bases at V and 7 bases at J, with 10 bases between the two ends. The CDR3 totals 13 residues. This CDR3 reads CASSLSEGQPQHF. In DNA form, the CDR3 reads TGTGCCAGCAGTTTGAGCGAAGGACAGCCCCAGCATTTT.

The V and J genes are TRBV5-6 and TRBJ2-3; 9 nucleotides align to TRBD1. CDR3 length: 16 amino acids. CDR1 and CDR2 from the germline V gene are SGHDT and YYEEEE. V was clipped by 4 bases and J by 4 bases; unmatched bases: 10. The CDR3: CASSPPPGQGSDTQYF. The DNA of the CDR3 is TGTGCCAGCAGCCCGCCTCCGGGACAGGGCTCAGATACGCAGTATTTT.

This sequence joins TRBV12-3 or TRBV12-4 and TRBJ2-2, with 13 bases lining up with TRBD2. This CDR3 contains 15 residues. The ends lost 8 bases at V and 3 bases at J; junction bases unmatched: 3. In nucleotides, the CDR3 is TGTGCCAGCGGACTAGCGGGAGCGTACACCGGGGAGCTGTTTTTT. Amino acid sequence: CASGLAGAYTGELFF.

The rearrangement uses TRBV6-5 and TRBJ2-5, with 8 bases that match TRBD1. The CDR3 contains 16 residues. From germline, CDR1 is MNHEY and CDR2 SVGAGI. Trimming took 2 bases from V and 2 from J; bases not matched to a gene: 7. The CDR3, as DNA: TGTGCCAGCAGTTACCCCGCGGACAGGGATCAAGAGACCCAGTACTTC. Its protein product is CASSYPADRDQETQYF.

The table lists this clonotype with a few counts. The rearrangement links TRBV4-2 to TRBJ2-2; D uncertain. CDR3 length: 14 residues. Trimming took 0 bases from V and 8 from J, leaving 10 bases between them. CDR1 LGHNA and CDR2 YNFKEQ come from the germline V gene. CDR3 in DNA: TGTGCCAGCAGCCAAGAGGGCAGTGCAGGGGAGCTGTTTTTT. Translation gives CASSQEGSAGELFF.

In its sample, this clonotype was seen a few times. This chain connects TRBV20-1 to TRBJ2-5; D perhaps matches TRBD1 (6 bases). Germline V gives CDR1 DFQATT, CDR2 SNEGSKA (reference sequence). The ends were cut back, 5 bases at V and 5 bases at J, with 15 bases in the middle. This CDR3 region has 13 residues. As DNA, the CDR3 is TGCAGTGCTCCTGCAGGGGCGCTGGAGACCCAGTACTTC. Its protein is CSAPAGALETQYF.

The CDR3 loop reads CASSVTDTDTQYF. CDR3 nucleotides: TGCGCCAGCAGCGTTACCGACACAGATACGCAGTATTTT. V gene TRBV5-1 combines with J gene TRBJ2-3, with D hard to call. Germline CDR1 is SGHRS and CDR2 is YFSETQ. This CDR3 has 13 residues. V was trimmed by 4 bases and J by 2 bases, leaving 8 bases between them.

This clonotype was counted a few times. The chain is built from TRBV5-1 and TRBJ2-1; TRBD2 matches at 11 bases. Germline V gives CDR1 SGHRS, CDR2 YFSETQ. The CDR3 extends over 20 amino acids. V trimming: 2 bases; J trimming: 5 bases; junction bases outside the gene matches: 18. The CDR3 nucleotides read TGCGCCAGCAGCTTTAGGTCACGTCTAGCGGGAGGAGTGGGGCACAATGAGCAGTTCTTC. Encoded protein: CASSFRSRLAGGVGHNEQFF.

In its sample, this clonotype was seen a few times. The chain links TRBV4-2 to TRBJ2-5, with 8 bases that match TRBD2. This CDR3 contains 17 residues. Germline-derived CDR1 and CDR2 are LGHNA and YNFKEQ. V lost 3 bases to trimming and J lost 0 bases; unmatched junction nucleotides: 9. Written as DNA, the CDR3 is TGTGCCAGCAGCCAGGGGGGTAGCGGGATATACCAAGAGACCCAGTACTTC. It encodes CASSQGGSGIYQETQYF.

This clonotype has at least ten counts. This chain links TRBV6-1 with TRBJ1-5; 8 bases line up with TRBD1. The CDR3 runs to 15 residues. CDR1 is MNHNS, CDR2 SASEGT, per germline. V lost 6 bases and J lost 7; bases outside the gene matches: 11. The CDR3 loop is CASSLGQGSRQPQHF. In DNA, the CDR3 is TGTGCCAGCAGCCTCGGACAGGGAAGTAGACAGCCCCAGCATTTT.

This clonotype appeared a few times. The chain recombines TRBV10-3 with TRBJ2-7; D is undetermined. The germline gives CDR1 ENHRY, CDR2 SYGVKD. The length of the CDR3 is 13 residues. V dropped 3 bases and J dropped 2 bases, with 8 bases sitting between them. Here the CDR3 reads CAISESETYEQYF. The CDR3 DNA follows: TGTGCCATCAGTGAATCTGAAACCTACGAGCAGTACTTC.

This clonotype was observed a few times. V is TRBV10-3 and J is TRBJ2-1; maybe TRBD2 (7 bases). Per germline, CDR1 ENHRY and CDR2 SYGVKD. This CDR3 contains 14 residues. V shed 3 bases and J shed 8 bases, with 14 bases lying between them. CDR3 DNA: TGTGCCATCAGTGATCTGAAGGGGGGGTATGAGCAGTTCTTC. Its protein product is CAISDLKGGYEQFF.

In this sample, this clonotype turned up a few times. This chain joins TRBV20-1 and TRBJ2-7; D call uncertain. CDR1 DFQATT and CDR2 SNEGSKA come from the germline V gene (reference sequence). V was cut by 3 bases and J by 0 bases, with 9 bases left in between. The CDR3 is 13 residues long. In DNA form, the CDR3 reads TGCAGTGCTAGCCCCAGGTACTCCTACGAGCAGTACTTC. The encoded protein is CSASPRYSYEQYF.

This clonotype was counted many times. This rearrangement joins TRBV12-3 or TRBV12-4 to TRBJ2-5, with TRBD2 as a possible D gene (6 bases). Trimming removed 2 bases at V and 4 bases at J, with 8 bases between. The CDR3 has 13 residues. CDR3 DNA: TGTGCCAGCAGTTTATTGGGGGGAGAGACCCAGTACTTC. Encoded protein: CASSLLGGETQYF.

This clonotype was observed a few times. This rearrangement joins TRBV7-9 to TRBJ2-3, with D maybe TRBD1 (6 bases). Germline-derived CDR1 and CDR2 are SEHNR and FQNEAQ (reference sequence). V shed 4 bases and J shed 4 bases, with 15 bases lying between them. The CDR3 is 15 residues long. The CDR3 loop is CASSSDSVEADTQYF. As DNA, the CDR3 is TGTGCCAGCAGCTCGGACAGTGTGGAGGCAGATACGCAGTATTTT.

The sample holds many counts of this clonotype. This rearrangement joins TRBV20-1 to TRBJ2-6; D not resolved. V lost 0 bases and J lost 2, with 8 bases in between. This CDR3 is built from 15 residues. In germline, CDR1 is DFQATT, CDR2 SNEGSKA (reference sequence). The CDR3, as DNA: TGCAGTGCTAGAGATCGTGACACTGGGGCCAACGTCCTGACTTTC. Its translation: CSARDRDTGANVLTF.

This clonotype was counted between two and nine times. The genes are TRBV13 and TRBJ1-6; no reliable D call. V lost 5 bases and J lost 0, with 20 bases in between. The germline gives CDR1 PRHDT, CDR2 FYEKMQ (reference sequence). CDR3 length equals 19 residues. DNA of the CDR3: TGTGCCAGCAGCCCTCCCGGACGTACCCGAAGCTCCTATAATTCACCCCTCCACTTT. It is translated as CASSPPGRTRSSYNSPLHF.

This clonotype has more than one count but fewer than ten. This sequence joins TRBV15 and TRBJ2-2; D remains unclear. V lost 2 bases and J lost 6, with 13 bases in between. Germline CDR1 reads LNHNV; CDR2 reads YYDKDF (reference sequence). This CDR3 region has 15 residues. The CDR3 DNA sequence: TGTGCCACCAGCAGACCCCAGACTGAGGCCGGGGAGCTGTTTTTT. Protein product: CATSRPQTEAGELFF.

This clonotype came up a few times. The chain combines TRBV20-1 with TRBJ2-3; D is unclear. This CDR3 contains 11 residues. Trimming cost V 3 bases and J 4 bases, with 5 bases left between them. Germline CDR1 DFQATT, CDR2 SNEGSKA (reference sequence). This CDR3 is CSASSPDTQYF. CDR3 nucleotide sequence: TGCAGTGCTAGTTCCCCAGATACGCAGTATTTT.

This clonotype was observed once. In nucleotides, the CDR3 is TGCGCCAGCGGGGCCACCGGGACTAGCGTAAAGACCGGGGAGCTGTTTTTT. This translates into CASGATGTSVKTGELFF. The chain has TRBV10-2 and TRBJ2-2; the match to TRBD2 covers 10 bases. The trim removed 8 bases at V and 5 bases at J, leaving 14 bases unmatched. The CDR3 has 17 amino acids. In germline, CDR1 is WSHSY, CDR2 SAAADI.

This clonotype was counted between two and nine times. V and J are TRBV10-2 and TRBJ2-7; 7 bases are shared with TRBD1. The CDR3 spans 13 residues. V shed 8 bases, J shed 1 base, and the junction held 5 bases outside the gene matches. The germline gives CDR1 WSHSY, CDR2 SAAADI. CDR3 region: CASEGARSYEQYF. In DNA, the CDR3 is TGCGCCAGCGAGGGGGCCCGATCCTACGAGCAGTACTTC.

This clonotype has more than one count but fewer than ten. The chain links TRBV11-3 to TRBJ2-1; 7 nucleotides agree with TRBD2. Trimming removed 3 bases from V and 8 bases from J; junction bases left unmatched: 4. The germline gives CDR1 SGHNT, CDR2 YENEEA. CDR3 length equals 13 residues. The DNA for the CDR3 is TGTGCCAGCAGCTTGGGGACTAAGGATGAGCAGTTCTTC. Amino acid sequence: CASSLGTKDEQFF.

This clonotype was seen only a few times. The chain uses TRBV5-1 and TRBJ2-7; weak D call: TRBD2 (7 bases). This CDR3 region has 13 residues. V lost 2 bases to trimming and J lost 6 bases, with 12 bases between them. Germline V lookup: CDR1 SGHRS, CDR2 YFSETQ. The chain's CDR3 is CASSFQGRVEQYF. CDR3 DNA sequence: TGCGCCAGCAGCTTCCAGGGGAGGGTCGAGCAGTACTTC.

The chain couples TRBV10-3 to TRBJ2-5, with 9 bases fitting TRBD2. Germline assignment: CDR1 ENHRY and CDR2 SYGVKD. The CDR3 sequence is 15 residues long. With V trimmed by 3 bases and J by 1 base, 3 bases remained unmatched. This CDR3 reads CAISEGGRAQETQYF. Written as DNA, the CDR3 is TGTGCCATCAGTGAAGGCGGGAGGGCCCAAGAGACCCAGTACTTC.

The chain employs TRBV29-1 and TRBJ2-5; possible D gene TRBD1, 5 bases. Germline V gives CDR1 SQVTM, CDR2 ANQGSEA. V was cut by 4 bases and J by 5 bases, with 14 bases left in between. The CDR3 totals 13 residues. The CDR3 DNA reads as TGCAGCGTTGTAGGTCAGGGCAGGGAGACCCAGTACTTC. The encoded protein is CSVVGQGRETQYF.

This clonotype was seen more than once but under ten times. The chain has TRBV20-1 and TRBJ2-1; tentative D call: TRBD2 (6 bases). Trimming removed 5 bases at V and 0 bases at J, with 11 bases between. Germline V lookup: CDR1 DFQATT, CDR2 SNEGSKA (reference sequence). The CDR3 runs 14 residues. CDR3 in DNA: TGCAGTGCTGGCGGGGCTAACTCCTACAATGAGCAGTTCTTC. Amino acids: CSAGGANSYNEQFF.